This record concerns one T cell receptor (beta chain) sequence. The data originate from a study of blood T cell repertoires in COVID-19. The overall study: T cells, B-cell-depleted T cells, or PBMCs supplied cDNA or gDNA.

Original methodology: How many nucleated cells were present was estimated from reference gene primer amplification. TCRdb's table, derived via immunoSEQ multiplex PCR, lists solely in-frame clones and lacks some. V and J calls and clone size are as listed in that table; D and trimming were resolved from the DNA. This sample yields approximately 200,000 clones, of which around four fifths are seen a single time; approximately 10% belongs to the top ten. The CDR3 consists of 16 residues. CDR1 SGHVS and CDR2 FNYEAQ come from the germline V gene. The V and J ends lost 1 base and 4 bases, in that order; junction bases with no gene match: 7.

The V and J genes are TRBV7-6 and TRBJ2-5; 9 nucleotides line up with TRBD1. The sample taken for sequencing was peripheral blood. The TCR was taken from a woman older than 75 with COVID-19, enrolled during active disease. The DNA for the CDR3 is TGTGCCAGCAGCTTAGTCGGGGACAGGGATCCAGAGACCCAGTACTTC. This gives the protein CASSLVGDRDPETQYF.